This T cell receptor (delta chain) emerged from a study of γδ T cells in repeated Plasmodium falciparum infection. Study-wide background: Some Malian samples span acute malaria episodes; others come from no-transmission periods.

Trimming took off 2 bases at V and 3 bases at J, with 31 bases between the two ends. Germline V CDR1 and CDR2: TSWWSYY, QGS. The CDR3 extends over 21 amino acids. TCRdb re-called the multiplex PCR reads via CATT. The sample yields 50,000 or so delta-chain clones, less than 2% seen once. Vgamma9/Vdelta2+ and Vdelta2-negative gammadelta T cells were flow-sorted from PBMC for bulk sequencing. This clone was observed a few times. TCRdb's protein, taken from a much larger clone, differs from this DNA's translation at residue 16, likely owing to a read error; the protein displayed comes from the DNA. The sequence was collected from a pool of human donors (malaria-infected and uninfected, not separated). This chain links TRDV1 with TRDJ1, with D possibly being TRDD2 or TRDD3 (6 bases each). The J gene, absent from TCRdb, was called here by matching the DNA to germline. Sequencing input: gamma-delta T cells from blood. The CDR3 DNA is TGTGCTCTTGGGGAAAACTTCCTTATCGGGACTGGGAGAGTGTGCGCCGATAAACTCATCTTT. Its translation: CALGENFLIGTGRVCADKLIF.